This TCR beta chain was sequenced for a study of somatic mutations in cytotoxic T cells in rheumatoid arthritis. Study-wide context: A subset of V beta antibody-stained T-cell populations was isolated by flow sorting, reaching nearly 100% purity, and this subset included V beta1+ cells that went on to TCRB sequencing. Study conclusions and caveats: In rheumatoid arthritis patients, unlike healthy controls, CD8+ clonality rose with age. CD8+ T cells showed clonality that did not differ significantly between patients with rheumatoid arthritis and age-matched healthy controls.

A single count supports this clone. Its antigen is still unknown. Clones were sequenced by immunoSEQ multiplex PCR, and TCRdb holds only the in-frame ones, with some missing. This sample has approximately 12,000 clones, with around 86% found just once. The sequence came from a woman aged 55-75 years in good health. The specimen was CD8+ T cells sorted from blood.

CDR3 DNA: TGTGCCAGTAGTATCTCAGGGATCAACACTGAAGCTTTCTTT. This gives the protein CASSISGINTEAFF. The chain recombines TRBV19 with TRBJ1-1; the D gene is possibly TRBD1 (5 bases). Germline V CDR1 and CDR2: LNHDA, SQIVND (reference sequence). V gave up 3 bases and J gave up 2 bases, with 10 bases separating them. The CDR3 has 14 residues.